The entry below gives a single T cell receptor (beta chain) sequence along with its context. This specimen belongs to a study of OX40 agonist ivuxolimab in advanced cancers. Libraries were prepared by immunoSEQ multiplex PCR; TCRdb keeps only in-frame clonotypes and omits some of them. The profile shows around 24,000 clones, about 85% of them singletons. This CDR3 has 15 amino acids. Germline CDR1 and CDR2: SGHRS and YFSETQ. J gave up 5 bases and V 4 bases, and 9 bases lay outside the gene matches. This chain links TRBV5-1 with TRBJ2-1; 7 bases map to TRBD2. This specimen was CD4+ or CD8+ T cells sorted from blood, taken in a trial of the OX40 agonist ivuxolimab. This clonotype was obtained from an adult with an advanced solid tumor such as melanoma, head and neck, liver or kidney cancer. CDR3 DNA sequence: TGCGCCAGCAGCCCGGACGCGCGGGGGAACAATGAGCAGTTCTTC. It encodes CASSPDARGNNEQFF.